The 23 T cell receptor beta chains listed next were all sequenced from one sample in a study of T cell responses to AZD1222 COVID-19 vaccine. Libraries were prepared by immunoSEQ multiplex PCR; TCRdb keeps only in-frame clonotypes and omits some of them. The sample shows about 120,000 clones, around 90% of them seen only once. The sequencing here drew on peripheral blood, taken on day 0 of AZD1222 vaccination. These receptors came from an adult in good health.

The chain combines TRBV27 with TRBJ1-2; TRBD1 aligns across 8 bases. The CDR3 is 15 amino acids. Trimming at V came to 3 bases and at J to 6 bases, leaving 9 bases not matched to a gene. Germline CDR1 reads MNHEY; CDR2 reads SMNVEV (reference sequence). The CDR3, as DNA: TGTGCCAGCAGTTTTAAACTGGACAGGGTGGATGGCTACACCTTC. This codes for CASSFKLDRVDGYTF.

The chain couples TRBV27 to TRBJ1-1; TRBD1 might be the D (5 bases). The germline V and J ends were trimmed by 5 bases and 3 bases, with 16 bases remaining between them. The CDR3 has 15 amino acids. CDR1 is MNHEY and CDR2 is SMNVEV in the germline V gene (reference sequence). This chain's CDR3 is CASSPLGDGDTEAFF. CDR3 bases: TGTGCCAGCAGTCCCCTTGGGGACGGGGACACTGAAGCTTTCTTT.

This clone has more than one count but fewer than ten. The chain is built from TRBV4-3 and TRBJ1-2; D might be TRBD1 (5 bases). CDR1 is LGHNA, CDR2 YSLEER, per germline. Trimming removed 1 base from V and 4 bases from J, with 13 bases in between. There are 15 residues in the CDR3. Here the CDR3 DNA reads TGCGCCAGCAGCCAAGGGGGCCTAACAATCTATGGCTACACCTTC. Its translation: CASSQGGLTIYGYTF.

This chain connects TRBV2 to TRBJ2-2, with 8 positions matching TRBD1. This CDR3 comprises 15 residues. Germline V gene lookup returns CDR1 SNHLY and CDR2 FYNNEI. Germline trimming cut 6 bases from V and 1 base from J; bases unmatched to any gene: 4. The CDR3 is CASSRDRRNTGELFF. In DNA form, the CDR3 reads TGTGCCAGCAGCAGGGACAGGAGGAACACCGGGGAGCTGTTTTTT.

This sequence joins TRBV6-1 and TRBJ2-4; D may be TRBD2 (5 bases). The CDR3 extends over 15 amino acids. V was clipped by 1 base and J by 3 bases, with 10 bases between them. In germline, CDR1 is MNHNS, CDR2 SASEGT. CDR3: CASSEEAGVKNIQYF. The CDR3 nucleotides read TGTGCCAGCAGTGAAGAGGCCGGGGTCAAAAACATTCAGTACTTC.

The chain uses TRBV5-1 and TRBJ1-4, with D hard to call. V was pared by 1 base and J by 3 bases, with 10 bases between. Germline V gene lookup returns CDR1 SGHRS and CDR2 YFSETQ. The CDR3 loop spans 15 amino acids. CDR3 residues: CASSLLGRANEKLFF. CDR3 DNA sequence: TGCGCCAGCAGCTTGTTGGGGAGGGCTAATGAAAAACTGTTTTTT.

V gene TRBV15 combines with J gene TRBJ1-2; a weak D match, TRBD1 (5 bases). Germline V gene sequence: CDR1 LNHNV, CDR2 YYDKDF (reference sequence). The V and J ends lost 9 bases and 6 bases respectively, with 17 bases between them. The CDR3 length is 13 residues. This CDR3 reads CATGTPDVHGYTF. CDR3 bases: TGTGCCACGGGGACCCCGGATGTTCATGGCTACACCTTC.

The rearrangement joins TRBV7-9 to TRBJ1-2; D not certain. This CDR3 is 11 amino acids long. V was shortened by 5 bases and J by 8 bases, with 9 bases between the two germline ends. Germline CDR1 reads SEHNR; CDR2 reads FQNEAQ (reference sequence). The chain's CDR3 is CASSHSRGYTF. CDR3 sequence (DNA): TGTGCCAGCAGCCATTCGAGGGGCTACACCTTC. Variable domain in full (rest from reference TRBV7-9 and TRBJ1-2): DTGVSQNPRHKITKRGQNVTFRCDPISEHNRLYWYRQTLGQGPEFLTYFQNEAQLEKSRLLSDRFSAERPKGSFSTLEIQRTEQGDSAMYLCASSHSRGYTFGSGTRLTVV.

This clone was observed once. The rearrangement joins TRBV15 to TRBJ1-3; TRBD1 is a possible D gene (5 bases). The CDR3 extends over 17 amino acids. In germline, CDR1 is LNHNV, CDR2 YYDKDF (reference sequence). With 0 bases removed from V and 3 bases from J, the gap between germline ends came to 15 bases. This CDR3 reads CATSRDIGARNGNTIYF. Here the CDR3 DNA reads TGTGCCACCAGCAGAGATATTGGGGCAAGGAATGGAAACACCATATATTTT.

This chain uses TRBV9 with TRBJ1-2; weak D call: TRBD1 (5 bases). There are 15 residues in the CDR3. The germline V gene has CDR1 SGDLS and CDR2 YYNGEE. With 2 bases removed from V and 5 bases from J, the gap between germline ends came to 16 bases. The CDR3 here is CASSVESGRLYGYTF. CDR3 sequence (DNA): TGTGCCAGCAGCGTCGAGTCAGGGCGGTTGTATGGCTACACCTTC.

This clone was counted only a few times. The V and J genes are TRBV5-4 and TRBJ1-2, with TRBD1 matching 7 bases. J lost 8 bases, V lost 5 bases, and 12 bases had no gene match. The CDR3 consists of 14 residues. Per the germline V gene, CDR1 is SGHNT and CDR2 is YYREEE (reference sequence). The CDR3: CASRLGGASAGYTF. CDR3 bases: TGTGCCAGCAGACTAGGGGGCGCGTCGGCCGGCTACACCTTC.

This chain joins TRBV24-1 and TRBJ1-5; a possible D gene is TRBD1 (6 bases). V lost 5 bases, J lost 3 bases, and 16 bases lay in between. Germline V lookup: CDR1 KGHDR, CDR2 SFDVKD. The CDR3 loop spans 16 amino acids. This chain's CDR3 is CATSVLCGQSNQPQHF. Written as DNA, the CDR3 is TGTGCCACCAGTGTGCTATGTGGACAGTCCAATCAGCCCCAGCATTTT.

The CDR3 coding sequence is TGCAGTGCTAGAGGGGGGTTCTTC. Encoded protein: CSARGGFF. The chain joins TRBV20-1 to TRBJ2-1; D ambiguous. Looked up from germline, CDR1 is DFQATT and CDR2 is SNEGSKA (reference sequence). V was trimmed by 1 base and J by 15 bases, leaving 4 bases between them. The CDR3 extends over 8 amino acids.

This clone was observed a single time. The chain employs TRBV6-4 and TRBJ2-1; D remains ambiguous. The CDR3 sequence is 13 residues long. Germline V gene data show CDR1 as MRHNA and CDR2 as SNTAGT. Trimming removed 0 bases from V and 9 bases from J, with 9 bases in between. The CDR3 loop reads CASSDSPRREQFF. Written as DNA, the CDR3 is TGTGCCAGCAGTGACTCCCCTCGTCGTGAGCAGTTCTTC.

This clone showed up just once. The CDR3 nucleotides read TGTGCCAGCAGCGTGCCCCCTGCCACAGGGTTCACTGAAGCTTTCTTT. The encoded protein is CASSVPPATGFTEAFF. The rearrangement uses TRBV9 and TRBJ1-1; D is perhaps TRBD1 (6 bases). Germline lookup yields CDR1 SGDLS and CDR2 YYNGEE. The CDR3 is 16 residues long. V was shortened by 2 bases and J by 4 bases, with 18 bases between the two germline ends.

V is TRBV24-1 and J is TRBJ1-2; 7 nucleotides align to TRBD1. The CDR3 spans 12 residues. Trimming took 9 bases from V and 2 from J; bases not matched to a gene: 2. From germline, CDR1 is KGHDR and CDR2 SFDVKD. This chain's CDR3 is CATQQGNYGYTF. CDR3 sequence (DNA): TGTGCCACCCAACAGGGGAACTATGGCTACACCTTC.

This clone was seen once. CDR3 sequence: CASRDSSYEQYF. Written as DNA, the CDR3 is TGTGCCAGCAGGGACAGTTCTTACGAGCAGTACTTC. The V gene is TRBV6-5, the J gene TRBJ2-7; weak D call: TRBD1 (6 bases). V was cut by 6 bases and J by 4 bases, with 10 bases left in between. CDR1 and CDR2 from the germline V gene are MNHEY and SVGAGI. The CDR3 totals 12 residues.

This clone was seen only a few times. The chain links TRBV6-4 to TRBJ1-5; D is undetermined. The germline V and J ends were trimmed by 5 bases and 2 bases, with 10 bases remaining between them. Germline loops: CDR1 MRHNA, CDR2 SNTAGT. The CDR3 is 14 amino acids. The CDR3 nucleotides are TGTGCCAGCAGTCAGGAGACGGGCAATCAGCCCCAGCATTTT. Protein: CASSQETGNQPQHF.

This sequence joins TRBV5-1 and TRBJ2-2; no clear D gene. Germline V CDR1 and CDR2: SGHRS, YFSETQ. This CDR3 region has 16 residues. V was trimmed by 1 base and J by 1 base, leaving 11 bases between them. The CDR3 protein is CASSLNMVRNTGELFF. The DNA of the CDR3 is TGCGCCAGCAGCTTGAATATGGTTAGGAACACCGGGGAGCTGTTTTTT.

The CDR3 is CASSPQGGTTRSGNTIYF. The CDR3 DNA is TGTGCCAGCAGCCCCCAAGGCGGGACAACCCGCTCTGGAAACACCATATATTTT. The chain couples TRBV3-1 (or the pseudogene TRBV3-2) to TRBJ1-3; tentative D call: TRBD1 (6 bases). V gave up 4 bases and J gave up 0 bases, with 19 bases separating them. Germline CDR1 is LGHDT and CDR2 is YNNKEL (reference sequence). This CDR3 is built from 18 residues.

The chain uses TRBV4-1 and TRBJ2-2, with 11 positions matching TRBD1. Germline V gene sequence: CDR1 MGHRA, CDR2 YSYEKL. The ends lost 4 bases at V and 5 bases at J; junction bases unmatched: 3. CDR3 length equals 15 residues. The CDR3 region has the DNA TGCGCCAGCAGCCGGGGACAGGGGGTAACCGGGGAGCTGTTTTTT. It specifies CASSRGQGVTGELFF.

The chain recombines TRBV7-6 with TRBJ2-5, with 8 bases matching TRBD2. Germline V gene data show CDR1 as SGHVS and CDR2 as FNYEAQ. The length of the CDR3 is 14 residues. With V trimmed by 6 bases and J by 4 bases, 7 bases remained unmatched. The CDR3 DNA reads TGTGCCAGCAGACCCGGGGGGGCGGGAGAGACCCAGTACTTC. Protein product: CASRPGGAGETQYF.

The gene calls are TRBV11-2 and TRBJ1-1; possible D gene TRBD1, 6 bases. CDR1 is SGHAT and CDR2 is FQNNGV in the germline V gene. Trimming shortened V by 3 bases and J by 1 base, and 15 bases separated the two germline ends. The CDR3 runs 16 residues. The CDR3: CASSLEPGQRNTEAFF. The CDR3 nucleotides are TGTGCCAGCAGCTTGGAACCGGGACAACGGAACACTGAAGCTTTCTTT.